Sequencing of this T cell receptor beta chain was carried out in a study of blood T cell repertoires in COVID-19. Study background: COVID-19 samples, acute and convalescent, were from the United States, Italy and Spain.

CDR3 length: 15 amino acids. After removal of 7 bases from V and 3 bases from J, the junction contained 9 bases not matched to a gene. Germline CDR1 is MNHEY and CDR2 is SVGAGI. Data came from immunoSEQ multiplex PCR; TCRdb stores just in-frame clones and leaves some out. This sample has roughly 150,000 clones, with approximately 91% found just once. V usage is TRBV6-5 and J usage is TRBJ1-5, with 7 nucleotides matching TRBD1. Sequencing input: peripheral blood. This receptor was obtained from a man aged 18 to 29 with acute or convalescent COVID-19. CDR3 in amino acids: CASTYLTGYNQPQHF. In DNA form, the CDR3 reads TGTGCCAGCACATACCTGACAGGGTACAATCAGCCCCAGCATTTT.